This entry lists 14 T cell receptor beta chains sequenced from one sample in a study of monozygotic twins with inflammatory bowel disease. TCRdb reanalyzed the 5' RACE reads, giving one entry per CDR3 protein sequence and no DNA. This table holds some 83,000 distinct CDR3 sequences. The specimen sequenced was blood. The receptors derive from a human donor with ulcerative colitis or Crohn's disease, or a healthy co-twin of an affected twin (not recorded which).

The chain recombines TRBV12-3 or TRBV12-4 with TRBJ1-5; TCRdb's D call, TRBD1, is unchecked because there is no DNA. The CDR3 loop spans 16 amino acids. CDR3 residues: CASSLWSGGSNQPQHF.

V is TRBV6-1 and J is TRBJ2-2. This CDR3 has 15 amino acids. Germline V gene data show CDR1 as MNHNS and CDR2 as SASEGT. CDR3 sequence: CASSLTQVNTGELFF.

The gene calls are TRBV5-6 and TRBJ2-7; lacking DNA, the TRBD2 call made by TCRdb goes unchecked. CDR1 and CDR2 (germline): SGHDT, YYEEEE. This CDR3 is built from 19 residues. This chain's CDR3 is CASSLGWGLAGENLREQYF.

The CDR3 loop is CATSRGVAYEQYF. This chain connects TRBV15 to TRBJ2-7. This CDR3 is built from 13 residues. CDR1 and CDR2 (germline): LNHNV, YYDKDF (reference sequence).

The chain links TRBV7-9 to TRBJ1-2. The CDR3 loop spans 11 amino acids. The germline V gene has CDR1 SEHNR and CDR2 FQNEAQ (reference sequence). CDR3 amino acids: CASSLHYGYTF.

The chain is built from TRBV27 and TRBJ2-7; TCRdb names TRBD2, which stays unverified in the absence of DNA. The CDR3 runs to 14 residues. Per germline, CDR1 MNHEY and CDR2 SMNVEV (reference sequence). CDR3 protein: CASKVAGFIYEQYF.

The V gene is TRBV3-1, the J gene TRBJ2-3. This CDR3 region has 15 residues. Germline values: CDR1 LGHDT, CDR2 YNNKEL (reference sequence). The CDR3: CASRSLLSDTDTQYF.

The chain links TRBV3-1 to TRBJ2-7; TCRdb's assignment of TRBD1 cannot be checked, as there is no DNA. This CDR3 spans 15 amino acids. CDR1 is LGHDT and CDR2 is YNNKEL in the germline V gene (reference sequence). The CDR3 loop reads CASSIRDAVAYEQYF.

This CDR3 is CASSPPGGGVNTEAFF. The chain is built from TRBV7-3 and TRBJ1-1. The CDR3 has 16 residues. Per the germline V gene, CDR1 is SGHTA and CDR2 is FQGTGA.

The chain's CDR3 is CASSLGTASEQYF. This chain connects TRBV7-9 to TRBJ2-7; TCRdb's assignment of TRBD1 cannot be checked, as there is no DNA. Germline V lookup: CDR1 SEHNR, CDR2 FQNEAQ (reference sequence). The CDR3 extends over 13 amino acids.

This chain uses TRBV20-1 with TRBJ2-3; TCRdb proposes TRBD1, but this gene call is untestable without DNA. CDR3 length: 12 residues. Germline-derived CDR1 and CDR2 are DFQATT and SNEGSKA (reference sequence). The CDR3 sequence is CSARGATDTQYF.

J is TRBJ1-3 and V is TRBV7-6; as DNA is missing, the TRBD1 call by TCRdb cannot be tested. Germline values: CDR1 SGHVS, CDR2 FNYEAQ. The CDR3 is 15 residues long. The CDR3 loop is CASSFRGAAGNTIYF.

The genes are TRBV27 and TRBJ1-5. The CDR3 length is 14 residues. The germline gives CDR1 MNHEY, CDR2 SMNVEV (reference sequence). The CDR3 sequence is CASSLGGSNQPQHF.

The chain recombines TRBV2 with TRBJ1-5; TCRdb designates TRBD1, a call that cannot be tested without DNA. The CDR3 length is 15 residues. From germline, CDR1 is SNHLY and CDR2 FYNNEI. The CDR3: CASSTGGSPNQPQHF.